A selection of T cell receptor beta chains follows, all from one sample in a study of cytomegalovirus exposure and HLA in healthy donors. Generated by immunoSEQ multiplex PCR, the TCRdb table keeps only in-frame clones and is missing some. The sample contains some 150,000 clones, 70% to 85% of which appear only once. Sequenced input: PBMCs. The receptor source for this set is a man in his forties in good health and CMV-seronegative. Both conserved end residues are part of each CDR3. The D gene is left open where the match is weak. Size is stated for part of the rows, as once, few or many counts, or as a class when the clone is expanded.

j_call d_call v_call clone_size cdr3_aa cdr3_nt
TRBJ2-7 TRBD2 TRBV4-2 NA CASSQRKPGLAGVYEQYF TGTGCCAGCAGCCAAAGGAAACCGGGACTAGCGGGAGTTTACGAGCAGTACTTC
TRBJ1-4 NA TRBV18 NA CASSPHRATNEKLFF TGTGCCAGCTCACCCCACAGAGCAACTAATGAAAAACTGTTTTTT
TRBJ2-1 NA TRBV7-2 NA CASSSGSYNEQFF TGTGCCAGCAGCTCCGGCTCCTACAATGAGCAGTTCTTC
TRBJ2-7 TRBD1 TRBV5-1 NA CASSLGGSWGEQYF TGCGCCAGCAGCTTAGGGGGCAGTTGGGGCGAGCAGTACTTC
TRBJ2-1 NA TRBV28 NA CASSLWGSVGDEQFF TGTGCCAGCAGTTTATGGGGGAGTGTTGGGGATGAGCAGTTCTTC
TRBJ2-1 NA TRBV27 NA CASSLSKEYNEQFF TGTGCCAGCAGTTTATCGAAGGAGTACAATGAGCAGTTCTTC
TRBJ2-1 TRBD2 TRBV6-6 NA CASSYSGTSGRNEQFF TGTGCCAGCAGTTACTCCGGGACTAGCGGGAGGAATGAGCAGTTCTTC
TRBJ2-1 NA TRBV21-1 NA CASSRQAEDEQFF TGTGCCAGCAGTAGACAGGCGGAGGATGAGCAGTTCTTC
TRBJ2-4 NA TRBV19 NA CASSAYRDIQYF TGTGCCAGTAGTGCCTACAGGGACATTCAGTACTTC
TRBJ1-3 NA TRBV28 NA CASSFERNTIYF TGTGCCAGCAGTTTTGAGAGAAACACCATATATTTT
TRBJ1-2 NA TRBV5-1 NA CASSLGAFYGYTF TGCGCCAGCAGCTTGGGGGCCTTCTATGGCTACACCTTC
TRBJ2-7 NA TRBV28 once CASMRQALREEQYF TGTGCCAGCATGAGACAGGCCCTTAGAGAGGAGCAGTACTTC
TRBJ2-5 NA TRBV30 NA CAWSDYRDLAAETQYF TGTGCCTGGAGTGATTATCGGGACTTGGCGGCGGAGACCCAGTACTTC
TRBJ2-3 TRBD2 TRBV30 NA CAWRRLAGGDTQYF TGTGCCTGGAGACGACTAGCGGGAGGGGATACGCAGTATTTT
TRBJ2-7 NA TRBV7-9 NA CASSLGTGSSYEQYF TGTGCCAGCAGCTTAGGAACAGGAAGCTCCTACGAGCAGTACTTC
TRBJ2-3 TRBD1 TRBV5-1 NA CASSLVGQGVTDTQYF TGCGCCAGCAGCTTGGTGGGACAGGGTGTTACAGATACGCAGTATTTT
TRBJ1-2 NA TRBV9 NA CASSVDRYYGYTF TGTGCCAGCAGCGTAGACAGGTACTATGGCTACACCTTC
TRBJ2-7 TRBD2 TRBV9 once CASSPGLAAYEQYF TGTGCCAGCAGCCCGGGGCTAGCGGCTTACGAGCAGTACTTC
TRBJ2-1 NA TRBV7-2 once CAWPAGGGNEQFF TGTGCCTGGCCTGCTGGGGGCGGAAATGAGCAGTTCTTC
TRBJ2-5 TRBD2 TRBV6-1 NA CASSRTGLAGETQYF TGTGCCAGCAGTCGTACGGGACTAGCGGGGGAGACCCAGTACTTC
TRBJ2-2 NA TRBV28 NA CASNPRSGELFF TGTGCCAGCAACCCGAGGTCCGGGGAGCTGTTTTTT
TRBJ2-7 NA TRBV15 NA CATSRDLGQPFEQYF TGTGCCACCAGCAGAGATCTCGGACAGCCTTTCGAGCAGTACTTC
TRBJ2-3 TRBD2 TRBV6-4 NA CASSEELAGGPDTQYF TGTGCCAGCAGTGAGGAGCTAGCGGGAGGGCCAGATACGCAGTATTTT
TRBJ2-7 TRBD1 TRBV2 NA CASSVQGSYEQYF TGTGCCAGCAGTGTACAGGGGTCCTACGAGCAGTACTTC
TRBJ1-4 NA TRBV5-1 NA CASSLGAGVEKLFF TGCGCCAGCAGCTTGGGGGCAGGGGTTGAAAAACTGTTTTTT
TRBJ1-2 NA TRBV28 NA CAISSPRGGYTF TGTGCCATCTCTTCCCCCCGCGGCGGCTACACCTTC